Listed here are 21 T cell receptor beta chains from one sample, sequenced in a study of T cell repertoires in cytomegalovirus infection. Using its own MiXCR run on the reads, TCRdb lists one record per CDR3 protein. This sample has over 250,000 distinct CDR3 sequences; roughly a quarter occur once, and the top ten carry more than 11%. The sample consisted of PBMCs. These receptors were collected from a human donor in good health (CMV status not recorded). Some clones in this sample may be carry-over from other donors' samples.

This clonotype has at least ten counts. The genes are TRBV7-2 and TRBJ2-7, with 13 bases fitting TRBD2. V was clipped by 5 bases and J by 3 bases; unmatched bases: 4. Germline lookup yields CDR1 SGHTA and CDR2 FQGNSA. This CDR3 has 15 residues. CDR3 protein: CASSPGLAGHYEQYF. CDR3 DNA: TGTGCCAGCAGCCCGGGACTAGCGGGGCACTACGAGCAGTACTTC.

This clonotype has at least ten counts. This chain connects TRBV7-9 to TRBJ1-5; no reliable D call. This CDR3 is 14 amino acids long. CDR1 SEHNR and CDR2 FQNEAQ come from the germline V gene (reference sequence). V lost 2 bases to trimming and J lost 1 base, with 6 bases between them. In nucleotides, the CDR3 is TGTGCCAGCAGCTTACAGGAGAGCAATCAGCCCCAGCATTTT. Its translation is CASSLQESNQPQHF.

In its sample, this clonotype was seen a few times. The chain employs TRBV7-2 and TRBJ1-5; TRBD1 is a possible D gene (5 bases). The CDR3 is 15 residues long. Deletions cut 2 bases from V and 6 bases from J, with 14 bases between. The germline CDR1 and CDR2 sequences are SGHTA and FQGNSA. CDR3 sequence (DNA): TGTGCCAGCAGCTTAACCAGGGCCTCGGGTCAGCCCCAGCATTTT. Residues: CASSLTRASGQPQHF. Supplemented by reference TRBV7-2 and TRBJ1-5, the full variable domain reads GAGVSQSPSNKVTEKGKDVELRCDPISGHTALYWYRQSLGQGLEFLIYFQGNSAPDKSGLPSDRFSAERTGGSVSTLTIQRTQQEDSAVYLCASSLTRASGQPQHFGDGTRLSIL.

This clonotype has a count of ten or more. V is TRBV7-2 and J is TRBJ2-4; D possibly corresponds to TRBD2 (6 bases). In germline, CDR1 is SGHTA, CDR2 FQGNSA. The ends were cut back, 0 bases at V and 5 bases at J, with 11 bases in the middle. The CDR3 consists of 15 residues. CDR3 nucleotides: TGTGCCAGCAGCTTAGCGCCGGCTAGCGAAAACATTCAGTACTTC. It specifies CASSLAPASENIQYF.

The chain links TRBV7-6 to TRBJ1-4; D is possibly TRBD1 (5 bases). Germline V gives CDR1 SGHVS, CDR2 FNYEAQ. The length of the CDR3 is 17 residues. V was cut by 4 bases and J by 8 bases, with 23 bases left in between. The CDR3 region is CASSSASTGGVSEKLFF. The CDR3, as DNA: TGTGCCAGCAGCTCCGCCTCGACGGGGGGGGTTTCGGAAAAACTGTTTTTT.

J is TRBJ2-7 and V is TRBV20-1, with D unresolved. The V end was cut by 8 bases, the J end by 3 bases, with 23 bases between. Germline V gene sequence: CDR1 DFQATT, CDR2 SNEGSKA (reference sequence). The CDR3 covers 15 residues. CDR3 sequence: CSSQLGKGTRYEQYF. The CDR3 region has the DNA TGCAGTTCCCAGTTAGGGAAAGGTACCCGCTACGAGCAGTACTTC.

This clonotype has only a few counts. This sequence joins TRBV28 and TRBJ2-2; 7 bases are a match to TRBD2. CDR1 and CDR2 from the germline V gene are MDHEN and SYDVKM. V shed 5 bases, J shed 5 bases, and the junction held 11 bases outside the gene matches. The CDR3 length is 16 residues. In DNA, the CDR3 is TGTGCCAGCAGTCTGACTAGCCCGGGGAAAACCGGGGAGCTGTTTTTT. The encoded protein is CASSLTSPGKTGELFF.

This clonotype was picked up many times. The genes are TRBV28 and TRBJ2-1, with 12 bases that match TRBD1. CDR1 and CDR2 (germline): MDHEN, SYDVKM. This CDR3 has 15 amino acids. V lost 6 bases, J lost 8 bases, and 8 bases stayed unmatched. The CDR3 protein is CASRGTGGSGDEQFF. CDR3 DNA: TGTGCCAGCAGGGGGACAGGGGGCAGCGGCGATGAGCAGTTCTTC.

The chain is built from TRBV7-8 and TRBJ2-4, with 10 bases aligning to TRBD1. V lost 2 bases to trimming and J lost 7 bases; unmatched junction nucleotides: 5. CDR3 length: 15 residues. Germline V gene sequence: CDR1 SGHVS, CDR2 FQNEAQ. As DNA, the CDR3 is TGTGCCAGCAGCTTAAGGACAGGGGGAGGGAACATTCAGTACTTC. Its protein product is CASSLRTGGGNIQYF.

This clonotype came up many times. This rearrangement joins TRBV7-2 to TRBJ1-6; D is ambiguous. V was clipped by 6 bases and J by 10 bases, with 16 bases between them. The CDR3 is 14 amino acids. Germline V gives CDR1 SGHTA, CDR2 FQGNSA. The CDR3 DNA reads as TGTGCCAGCAGAAGGGATGTGATTTACTCACCCCTCCACTTT. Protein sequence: CASRRDVIYSPLHF.

The CDR3 DNA sequence: TGTGCCAGCAGCCCCGGACAGATCTCTGGGGCCAACGTCCTGACTTTC. Translation gives CASSPGQISGANVLTF. The chain links TRBV7-6 to TRBJ2-6; a possible D gene is TRBD1 (6 bases). V was cut by 5 bases and J by 0 bases, with 11 bases left in between. The CDR3 spans 16 residues. Germline CDR1 and CDR2: SGHVS and FNYEAQ.

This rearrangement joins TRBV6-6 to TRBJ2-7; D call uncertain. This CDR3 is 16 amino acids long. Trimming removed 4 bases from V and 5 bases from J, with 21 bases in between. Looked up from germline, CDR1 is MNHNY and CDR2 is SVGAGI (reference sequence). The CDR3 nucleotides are TGTGCCAGCAGTTTCTTCGGATCCTCTGGGGTACACGAGCAGTACTTC. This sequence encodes CASSFFGSSGVHEQYF.

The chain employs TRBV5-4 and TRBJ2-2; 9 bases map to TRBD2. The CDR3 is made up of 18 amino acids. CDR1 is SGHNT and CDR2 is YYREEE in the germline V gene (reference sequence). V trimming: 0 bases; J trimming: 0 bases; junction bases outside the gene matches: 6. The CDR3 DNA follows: TGTGCCAGCAGCTTGGGAAGCGGCGGGAGGGCGAACACCGGGGAGCTGTTTTTT. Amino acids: CASSLGSGGRANTGELFF.

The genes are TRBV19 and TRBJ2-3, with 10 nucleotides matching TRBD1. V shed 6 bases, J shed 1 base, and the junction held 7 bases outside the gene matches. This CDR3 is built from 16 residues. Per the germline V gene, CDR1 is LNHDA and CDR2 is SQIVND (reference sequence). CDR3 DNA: TGTGCCAGTAGATTCACCGGGACAGGGGGCACAGATACGCAGTATTTT. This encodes CASRFTGTGGTDTQYF.

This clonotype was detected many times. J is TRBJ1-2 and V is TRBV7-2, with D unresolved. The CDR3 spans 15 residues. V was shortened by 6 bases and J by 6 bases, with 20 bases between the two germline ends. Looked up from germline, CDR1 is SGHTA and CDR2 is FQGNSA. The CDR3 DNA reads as TGTGCCAGCAGTTTATTAGGCCCAGGTGGCAATGGCTACACCTTC. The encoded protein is CASSLLGPGGNGYTF.

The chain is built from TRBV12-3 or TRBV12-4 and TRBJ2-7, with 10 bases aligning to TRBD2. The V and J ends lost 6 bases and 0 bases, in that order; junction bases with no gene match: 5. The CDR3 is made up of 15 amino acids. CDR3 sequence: CASRFGTSASYEQYF. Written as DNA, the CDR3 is TGTGCCAGCAGATTCGGGACTAGCGCCTCCTACGAGCAGTACTTC.

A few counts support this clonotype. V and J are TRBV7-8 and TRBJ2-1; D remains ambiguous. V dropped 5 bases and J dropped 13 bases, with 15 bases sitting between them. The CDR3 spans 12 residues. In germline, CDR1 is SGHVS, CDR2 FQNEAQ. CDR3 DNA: TGTGCCAGCAGCCCGGACCAAGGAATTCAGTTCTTC. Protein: CASSPDQGIQFF. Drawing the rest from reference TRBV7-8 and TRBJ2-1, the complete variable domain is GAGVSQSPRYKVAKRGQDVALRCDPISGHVSLFWYQQALGQGPEFLTYFQNEAQLDKSGLPSDRFFAERPEGSVSTLKIQRTQQEDSAVYLCASSPDQGIQFFGPGTRLTVL.

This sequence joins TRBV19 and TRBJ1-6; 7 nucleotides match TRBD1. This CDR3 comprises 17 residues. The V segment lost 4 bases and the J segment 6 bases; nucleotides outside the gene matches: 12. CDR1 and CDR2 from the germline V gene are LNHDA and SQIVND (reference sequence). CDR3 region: CASSTSGPGQINSPLHF. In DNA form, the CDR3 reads TGTGCCAGTAGTACTTCTGGCCCGGGACAGATTAATTCACCCCTCCACTTT.

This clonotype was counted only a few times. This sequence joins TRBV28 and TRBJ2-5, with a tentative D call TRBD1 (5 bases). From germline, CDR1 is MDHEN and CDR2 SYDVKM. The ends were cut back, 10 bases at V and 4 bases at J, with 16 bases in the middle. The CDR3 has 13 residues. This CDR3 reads CATDSPIRETQYF. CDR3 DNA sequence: TGTGCCACTGACAGCCCGATTAGAGAGACCCAGTACTTC.

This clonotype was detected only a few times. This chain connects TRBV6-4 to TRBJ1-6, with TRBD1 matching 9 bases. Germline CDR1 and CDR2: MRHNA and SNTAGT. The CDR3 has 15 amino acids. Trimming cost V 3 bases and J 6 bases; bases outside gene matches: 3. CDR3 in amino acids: CASSETGQGNSPLHF. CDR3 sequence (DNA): TGTGCCAGCAGTGAAACGGGACAGGGTAATTCACCCCTCCACTTT.

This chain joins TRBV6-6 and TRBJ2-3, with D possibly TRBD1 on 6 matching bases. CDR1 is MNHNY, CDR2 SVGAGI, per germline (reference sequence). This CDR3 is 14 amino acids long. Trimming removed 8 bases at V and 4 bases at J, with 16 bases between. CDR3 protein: CASGTGTLADTQYF. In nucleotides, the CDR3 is TGTGCCAGCGGTACTGGGACACTCGCAGATACGCAGTATTTT.